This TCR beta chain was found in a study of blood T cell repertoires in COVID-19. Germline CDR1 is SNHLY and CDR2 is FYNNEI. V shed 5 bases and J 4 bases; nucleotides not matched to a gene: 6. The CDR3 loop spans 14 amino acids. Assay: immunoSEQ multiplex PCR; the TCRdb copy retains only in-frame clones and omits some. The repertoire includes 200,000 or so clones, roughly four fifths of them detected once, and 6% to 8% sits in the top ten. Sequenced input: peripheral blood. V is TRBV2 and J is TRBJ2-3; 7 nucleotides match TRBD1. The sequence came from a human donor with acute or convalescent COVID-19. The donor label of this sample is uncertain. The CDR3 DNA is TGTGCCAGCAGTTTACAGGGGAGCGCAGATACGCAGTATTTT. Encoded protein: CASSLQGSADTQYF.